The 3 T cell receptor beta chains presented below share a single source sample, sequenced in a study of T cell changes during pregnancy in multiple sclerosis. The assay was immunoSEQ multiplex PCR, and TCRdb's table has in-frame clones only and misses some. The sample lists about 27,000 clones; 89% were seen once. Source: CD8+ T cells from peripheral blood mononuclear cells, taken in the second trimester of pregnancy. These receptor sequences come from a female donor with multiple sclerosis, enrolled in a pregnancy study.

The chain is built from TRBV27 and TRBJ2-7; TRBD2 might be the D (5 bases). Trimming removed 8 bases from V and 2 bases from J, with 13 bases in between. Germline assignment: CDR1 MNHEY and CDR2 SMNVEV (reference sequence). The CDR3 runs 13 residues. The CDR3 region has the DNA TGTGCCAGCGGCCCCGGGGTGGCCTACGAGCAGTACTTC. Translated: CASGPGVAYEQYF.

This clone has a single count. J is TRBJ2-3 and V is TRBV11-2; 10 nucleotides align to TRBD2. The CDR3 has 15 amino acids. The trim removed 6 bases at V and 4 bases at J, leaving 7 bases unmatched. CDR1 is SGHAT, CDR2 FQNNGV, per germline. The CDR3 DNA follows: TGTGCCAGCAGTGACGGACTAGCGGCTTCAGATACGCAGTATTTT. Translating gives CASSDGLAASDTQYF.

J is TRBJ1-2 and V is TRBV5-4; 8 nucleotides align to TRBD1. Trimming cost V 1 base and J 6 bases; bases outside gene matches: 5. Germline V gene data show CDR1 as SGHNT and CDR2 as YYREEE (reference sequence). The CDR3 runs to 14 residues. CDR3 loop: CASSLSQGANGYTF. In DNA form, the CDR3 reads TGTGCCAGCAGCTTGTCCCAGGGGGCGAATGGCTACACCTTC. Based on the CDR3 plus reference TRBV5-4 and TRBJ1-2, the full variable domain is ETGVTQSPTHLIKTRGQQVTLRCSSQSGHNTVSWYQQALGQGPQFIFQYYREEENGRGNFPPRFSGLQFPNYSSELNVNALELDDSALYLCASSLSQGANGYTFGSGTRLTVV.